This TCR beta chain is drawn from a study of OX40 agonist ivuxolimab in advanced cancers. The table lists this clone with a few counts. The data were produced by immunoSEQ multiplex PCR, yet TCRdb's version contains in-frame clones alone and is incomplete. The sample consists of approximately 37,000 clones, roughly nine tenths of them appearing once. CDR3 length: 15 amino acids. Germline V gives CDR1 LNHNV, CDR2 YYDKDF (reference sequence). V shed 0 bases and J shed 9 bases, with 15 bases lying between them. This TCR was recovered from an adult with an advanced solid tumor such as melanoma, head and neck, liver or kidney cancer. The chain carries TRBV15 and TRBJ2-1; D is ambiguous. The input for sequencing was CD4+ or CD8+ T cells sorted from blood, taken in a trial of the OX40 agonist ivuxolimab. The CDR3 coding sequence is TGTGCCACCAGCAGAGATGGCACTACCGCCCTTGAGCAGTTCTTC. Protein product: CATSRDGTTALEQFF.